This paragraph covers one T cell receptor (beta chain) sequence. Its specific antigen is unknown. No much larger clone exists at a distance of one base, and base qualities are not known. RNA was extracted with the RNeasy kit and roughly 0.5 to 1 ug was reverse transcribed using random hexamers. TCR beta CDR3 regions were amplified with the immunoSEQ multiplex PCR assay covering 54 Vbeta and 13 Jbeta segments. PCR amplification bias was corrected using a synthetic template baseline for primer optimization and computational correction. In the authors' own workflow: Only productive sequences were kept, with reads annotated to V, D and J genes according to IMGT and analyzed in immunoSEQ Analyzer. To calculate clonality, Shannon entropy was normalized by log2 of the number of productive unique sequences and then subtracted from one. Public and private clones were assessed among the 100 most prevalent clones of each patient and control. Clones were defined as Susac-specific when absent from the healthy and MS cohorts, from some 1,100 published viral clones and from other ImmuneACCESS disease sequences. TCRdb trimmed public reads at Q25 via fastp, called clones via MiXCR and kept in-frame beta chains. Identical CDR3 protein sequences are pooled into one entry, listed with their most common genes and DNA. The V and J calls come from TCRdb's annotation, not from the publication. The sample profile shows fewer than 350,000 distinct CDR3 sequences; 89% of them were found once. The ten most abundant clones make up around 0.2% of the sample.

The data are from a study of CD8 T cells in Susac syndrome (dated by TCRdb to between 2018 and 2021). With regard to the full study: The study used repertoire sequencing to test whether antigen drove CD8+ T cell activation and differentiation in Susac syndrome. CD8+ T cell repertoire clonality was compared between over 9 healthy donors, roughly 14 Susac syndrome patients and approximately 15 multiple sclerosis patients.

Peripheral blood CD8+ and CD4+ T cells from healthy donors, Susac syndrome patients and multiple sclerosis patients were profiled using high-throughput TCR beta sequencing. The multiple sclerosis controls were treatment-naive patients whose relapsing-remitting disease, either stable or active, fulfilled the revised McDonald criteria. Bulk CD8+ and CD4+ T cells were purified by magnetic negative isolation, while CD8+ TEMRA cells were enriched using FACS. Blood was drawn into EDTA tubes, processed within 24 hours, and PBMCs were isolated by density gradient centrifugation. PBMCs intended for TCR sequencing were cryopreserved in liquid nitrogen and were subsequently thawed in a 37 degrees C water bath. The sorted or isolated CD4+, CD8+ and CD8+ TEMRA cells had a purity of 90% or higher. What the research found in general, with its limitations: The TCR sequencing and HLA analysis was acknowledged to have included a relatively small number of individuals.

The clonotype was recovered from a human donor with multiple sclerosis. Sequencing was carried out using CD8+ T cells from PBMCs.

The CDR3 here reads CASSQDWVGVYQETQYF. The DNA sequence reads TGCGCCAGCAGCCAAGATTGGGTTGGGGTGTACCAAGAGACCCAGTACTTC. The sequence is built from TRBV4-3 and TRBJ2-5, with the D gene not clear enough to name. Taken from the germline V gene, the CDR1 and CDR2 loops are LGHNA and YSLEER. V is clipped by 0 bases and J by 0 bases, and the sequence between their germline boundaries is 14 bases long. The CDR3 measures 17 amino acids from cysteine to phenylalanine. The sequence is cut down to CDR3 DNA, 51 bases in frame from base 1.